This passage covers 30 T cell receptor beta chains from one sample sequenced in a study of early T cells in non-severe SARS-CoV-2 infection. TCRdb ran MiXCR on the 5' RACE reads and lists one entry per CDR3 protein. The profile covers 90,000 to 120,000 distinct CDR3 sequences, with 9% to 13% appearing a single time and 3% to 3.5% taken by the ten largest. What was sequenced was whole blood. The receptor source for this set is an adult who was a healthcare worker with PCR-confirmed SARS-CoV-2 infection or an uninfected control (not recorded which).

In its sample, this clonotype was seen many times. The J gene is TRBJ2-1, the V gene TRBV7-2, with 7 bases fitting TRBD2. The length of the CDR3 is 17 residues. Germline V gene data show CDR1 as SGHTA and CDR2 as FQGNSA. With V trimmed by 2 bases and J by 3 bases, 10 bases remained unmatched. The DNA of the CDR3 is TGTGCCAGCAGCTTATACTGGCGGGAGTCTAACTACAATGAGCAGTTCTTC. Its protein product is CASSLYWRESNYNEQFF.

This clonotype has a count of ten or more. V gene TRBV11-2 combines with J gene TRBJ1-5, with TRBD1 matching 12 bases. After removal of 4 bases from V and 5 bases from J, the junction contained 3 bases not matched to a gene. CDR3 length: 15 amino acids. Germline-derived CDR1 and CDR2 are SGHAT and FQNNGV. The CDR3 protein is CASSSGTGGYQPQHF. For the CDR3, the DNA is TGTGCCAGCAGCTCGGGGACAGGGGGCTATCAGCCCCAGCATTTT.

This clonotype showed up just a few times. The gene calls are TRBV20-1 and TRBJ2-7; tentative D call: TRBD1 (5 bases). The CDR3 length is 14 residues. V was clipped by 7 bases and J by 1 base, with 17 bases between them. Germline loops: CDR1 DFQATT, CDR2 SNEGSKA (reference sequence). The CDR3 DNA reads as TGCAGTGTGATGGGTTGGGCAGGGTCCTACGAGCAGTACTTC. Protein product: CSVMGWAGSYEQYF.

CDR3 residues: CASSPTGEGTEAFF. The CDR3 region has the DNA TGTGCCAGCTCACCAACAGGGGAAGGCACTGAAGCTTTCTTT. J is TRBJ1-1 and V is TRBV18; 7 bases match TRBD1. Germline V CDR1 and CDR2: KGHSH, LQKENI. This CDR3 contains 14 residues. Unmatched junction bases numbered 4, after V lost 2 bases and J lost 4 bases.

Many counts were recorded for this clonotype. The chain is built from TRBV10-2 and TRBJ1-2, with D possibly matching TRBD1 (5 bases). With 7 bases removed from V and 3 bases from J, the gap between germline ends came to 15 bases. There are 14 residues in the CDR3. Germline V lookup: CDR1 WSHSY, CDR2 SAAADI. CDR3 nucleotide sequence: TGCGCCAGCATCCCGGGAAGGGGCGACTATGGCTACACCTTC. It yields the protein CASIPGRGDYGYTF.

This clonotype was observed a handful of times. The junction departs from the called germline gene at one end, perhaps through a read error. The CDR3 spells CASRFEINEKLFF. The CDR3 DNA follows: TGCGCCAGCCGCTTCGAGATAAATGAAAAACTGTTTTTT. The chain is built from TRBV5-1 and TRBJ1-4, with D unclear. This CDR3 contains 13 residues. Germline V gives CDR1 SGHRS, CDR2 YFSETQ.

The chain carries TRBV12-2 and TRBJ2-7; TRBD1 was called by the table and not checked on the DNA. TRBV12-2 is classified as a pseudogene. The CDR3 length is 16 residues. The CDR3 DNA sequence: TGTGCAAGTCGGTTAAGCGTTTGGGGGCGCTCCTACGAGCAGTACTTC. Translating gives CASRLSVWGRSYEQYF.

This clonotype was counted at least ten times. V is TRBV7-8 and J is TRBJ1-2; D is unclear. Trimming removed 4 bases from V and 4 bases from J, with 13 bases in between. CDR3 length: 14 residues. From germline, CDR1 is SGHVS and CDR2 FQNEAQ. CDR3: CASSYSGPAYGYTF. Written as DNA, the CDR3 is TGTGCCAGCAGCTACTCCGGGCCCGCCTATGGCTACACCTTC.

The V call is TRBV7-9, the J call TRBJ2-3; 9 positions agree with TRBD1. Looked up from germline, CDR1 is SEHNR and CDR2 is FQNEAQ (reference sequence). This CDR3 is built from 16 residues. J was trimmed by 4 bases and V by 7 bases; bases with no gene match: 12. Written as DNA, the CDR3 is TGTGCCAGCAAAGACAGGGGGGGGCCCGAGTCAGATACGCAGTATTTT. It specifies CASKDRGGPESDTQYF.

This clonotype came up many times. The chain combines TRBV6-2 or TRBV6-3 with TRBJ2-3, with 8 bases lining up with TRBD1. The CDR3 sequence is 15 residues long. Germline CDR1 is MNHEY and CDR2 is SVGEGT. V dropped 2 bases and J dropped 4; count of bases not matched to a gene: 5. In DNA, the CDR3 is TGTGCCAGCAGTTACGGACAGGGAGCCGCAGATACGCAGTATTTT. Protein product: CASSYGQGAADTQYF.

This chain uses TRBV11-3 with TRBJ2-5; the D gene could be TRBD1 or TRBD2 (5 bases each). The germline CDR1 and CDR2 sequences are SGHNT and YENEEA. The CDR3 runs 14 residues. V dropped 7 bases and J dropped 8 bases, with 20 bases sitting between them. The CDR3 DNA reads TGTGCCAGCACGCCCGGGGTGGGACCCAGCACCCAGTACTTC. This codes for CASTPGVGPSTQYF.

This sequence joins TRBV7-9 and TRBJ2-7; 8 bases fit TRBD2. Trimming took 5 bases from V and 3 from J; bases not matched to a gene: 12. CDR1 is SEHNR, CDR2 FQNEAQ, per germline (reference sequence). There are 16 residues in the CDR3. The chain's CDR3 is CASSLSSGGENYEQYF. The CDR3 DNA is TGTGCCAGCAGCCTTAGCTCGGGAGGGGAGAACTACGAGCAGTACTTC.

V is TRBV7-3 and J is TRBJ2-3, with D unresolved. This CDR3 is 13 amino acids long. The germline CDR1 and CDR2 sequences are SGHTA and FQGTGA. The V end lost 3 bases, the J end lost 5 bases, and 9 bases lay between the germline ends. The CDR3 DNA follows: TGTGCCAGCAGCTTCTTATGGGGAGATACGCAGTATTTT. Encoded protein: CASSFLWGDTQYF.

J is TRBJ2-7 and V is TRBV18, with a weak D call TRBD2 (5 bases). The CDR3 loop spans 13 amino acids. The V gene lost 3 bases and the J gene lost 2 bases, with 8 bases spanning the gap. Germline CDR1 and CDR2: KGHSH and LQKENI. This chain's CDR3 is CASSPPGAYEQYF. In DNA form, the CDR3 reads TGTGCCAGCTCACCTCCCGGGGCCTACGAGCAGTACTTC.

About this clonotype itself: The DNA is left out, because the CDR3 cannot be placed on it with certainty; the CDR3 is given as TCRdb lists it. The chain carries TRBV30 and TRBJ1-2; the DNA was not used to check the table's D call, TRBD1. The CDR3 is 12 residues long, counting both termini. CDR1 is GTSNPN, CDR2 SVGIG, per germline (reference sequence). The CDR3 sequence: CAWSVGQGARTF.

V gene TRBV10-3 combines with J gene TRBJ2-2; D uncertain. With 2 bases removed from V and 5 bases from J, the gap between germline ends came to 12 bases. Germline V gene lookup returns CDR1 ENHRY and CDR2 SYGVKD. This CDR3 has 15 amino acids. The CDR3 spells CAISEPSTITGELFF. In nucleotides, the CDR3 is TGTGCCATCAGTGAGCCTTCGACGATAACCGGGGAGCTGTTTTTT.

This clonotype was seen a few times. The rearrangement uses TRBV5-1 and TRBJ2-3, with 14 bases aligning to TRBD2. Per germline, CDR1 SGHRS and CDR2 YFSETQ. Unmatched junction bases numbered 9, after V lost 4 bases and J lost 5 bases. The CDR3 runs 17 residues. The CDR3 loop reads CASSRGTSGGQEDTQYF. The CDR3, as DNA: TGCGCCAGCAGCCGTGGGACTAGCGGGGGACAGGAAGATACGCAGTATTTT.

This clonotype was detected ten times or more. V is TRBV4-1 and J is TRBJ1-4, with no clear D. This CDR3 region has 13 residues. Trimming took 2 bases from V and 6 from J, leaving 7 bases between them. Germline lookup yields CDR1 MGHRA and CDR2 YSYEKL. DNA for the CDR3: TGCGCCAGCAGCCAAATTAGGGATGAAAAACTGTTTTTT. It codes for CASSQIRDEKLFF.

Many counts were recorded for this clonotype. The genes are TRBV5-4 and TRBJ1-1; D is unresolved. Trimming left V 1 base short and J 1 base short, with 5 bases between. This CDR3 region has 13 residues. The germline CDR1 and CDR2 sequences are SGHNT and YYREEE (reference sequence). Written as DNA, the CDR3 is TGTGCCAGCAGCTTGAACAGGAACACTGAAGCTTTCTTT. Protein: CASSLNRNTEAFF.

This clonotype showed up many times. This chain uses TRBV24-1 with TRBJ2-1, with D unresolved. The CDR3 is 16 residues long. The germline gives CDR1 KGHDR, CDR2 SFDVKD. V lost 4 bases to trimming and J lost 0 bases, with 12 bases between them. The CDR3 reads CATSDMGSSSYNEQFF. The CDR3, as DNA: TGTGCCACCAGTGACATGGGCTCTAGCTCCTACAATGAGCAGTTCTTC.

This clonotype was observed many times. The chain joins TRBV11-2 to TRBJ2-5, with D maybe TRBD2 (6 bases). The V gene lost 5 bases and the J gene lost 4 bases, with 14 bases spanning the gap. The germline CDR1 and CDR2 sequences are SGHAT and FQNNGV. This CDR3 has 14 amino acids. The CDR3 spells CASSLTRSRETQYF. CDR3 DNA sequence: TGTGCCAGCAGCCTGACTAGATCGAGAGAGACCCAGTACTTC.

This rearrangement joins TRBV7-8 to TRBJ2-7; possible D gene TRBD1, 6 bases. The CDR3 has 15 amino acids. Germline values: CDR1 SGHVS, CDR2 FQNEAQ. V lost 5 bases and J lost 0, with 14 bases in between. The CDR3 DNA is TGTGCCAGCAGCCCAAGGACAGACTACTCCTACGAGCAGTACTTC. Translation: CASSPRTDYSYEQYF.

The chain combines TRBV12-3 or TRBV12-4 with TRBJ1-4; D call uncertain. Deletions cut 3 bases from V and 0 bases from J, with 8 bases between. The CDR3 is made up of 15 amino acids. DNA of the CDR3: TGTGCCAGCAGTTTGTCGACGGCAACTAATGAAAAACTGTTTTTT. It encodes CASSLSTATNEKLFF.

V gene TRBV2 combines with J gene TRBJ2-1; D is undetermined. Trimming pared 3 bases from V and 0 bases from J, leaving 9 bases between. Germline assignment: CDR1 SNHLY and CDR2 FYNNEI. The CDR3 loop spans 15 amino acids. CDR3 protein: CASSEGRSSYNEQFF. CDR3 DNA sequence: TGTGCCAGCAGTGAGGGCAGGAGCTCCTACAATGAGCAGTTCTTC.

This clonotype was detected only a few times. This rearrangement joins TRBV11-2 to TRBJ2-1; 9 nucleotides match TRBD2. This CDR3 has 15 residues. Germline CDR1 and CDR2: SGHAT and FQNNGV. V lost 1 base and J lost 3; bases outside the gene matches: 1. CDR3 bases: TGTGCCAGCAGCTTAGCGACTAGCGGCTACAATGAGCAGTTCTTC. Translated, it gives CASSLATSGYNEQFF.

The chain recombines TRBV24-1 with TRBJ1-6, with D tentatively TRBD1 (5 bases). This CDR3 spans 15 amino acids. V lost 4 bases to trimming and J lost 6 bases, with 12 bases between them. Looked up from germline, CDR1 is KGHDR and CDR2 is SFDVKD. The CDR3 nucleotides read TGTGCCACCAGTGAAAACGGGGGAGGTAATTCACCCCTCCACTTT. This translates into CATSENGGGNSPLHF.

Many counts were recorded for this clonotype. The chain couples TRBV4-1 to TRBJ2-1; 7 bases agree with TRBD1. Germline V lookup: CDR1 MGHRA, CDR2 YSYEKL. CDR3 size: 15 residues. After removal of 5 bases from V and 3 bases from J, the junction contained 7 bases not matched to a gene. The CDR3 region is CASSTGTALYNEQFF. CDR3 DNA sequence: TGCGCCAGCAGCACGGGGACAGCCCTCTACAATGAGCAGTTCTTC.

V and J are TRBV7-3 and TRBJ1-1; 9 bases match TRBD1. This CDR3 comprises 17 residues. Unmatched junction bases numbered 7, after V lost 2 bases and J lost 0 bases. Germline V gene lookup returns CDR1 SGHTA and CDR2 FQGTGA. The CDR3 DNA reads as TGTGCCAGCAGCTTATCCGGGACAGGGCGAATGAACACTGAAGCTTTCTTT. This encodes CASSLSGTGRMNTEAFF.

This clonotype showed up just a few times. The chain couples TRBV7-2 to TRBJ2-1, with 9 bases matching TRBD2. Germline CDR1 and CDR2: SGHTA and FQGNSA. This CDR3 has 15 amino acids. V shed 6 bases and J 2 bases; nucleotides not matched to a gene: 5. CDR3 nucleotides: TGTGCCAGCAGTCCTAGCGGGGCCACCTACAATGAGCAGTTCTTC. Its protein is CASSPSGATYNEQFF.

The V gene is TRBV29-1, the J gene TRBJ1-1; D not certain. Trimming stripped 1 base from V and 1 base from J, with 7 bases between. Germline assignment: CDR1 SQVTM and CDR2 ANQGSEA. The CDR3 totals 13 residues. The CDR3 spells CSVEVLPNTEAFF. The CDR3 DNA sequence: TGCAGCGTTGAAGTGTTGCCGAACACTGAAGCTTTCTTT.